The rows below give T cell receptor beta chains drawn from one sample of a study of response to subunit inactivated influenza vaccine. TCRdb reprocessed the RT-PCR reads with MiXCR, giving one entry per CDR3 protein. The sample has a few hundred thousand distinct CDR3 sequences, around 15% seen once. This specimen consisted of PBMCs from blood, obtained 12 days after vaccination. The receptors come from a man over 45 who received an inactivated influenza vaccine. The CDR3 runs from the conserved cysteine through the conserved F or W. The order of the fields is D gene, V gene, clone size, J gene, CDR3 DNA, CDR3 protein. The D gene is left open where the match is weak. The size entry is marked missing in some rows and otherwise reads once, few, many or a size class.

d_gene: TRBD1; v_gene: TRBV2; abundance: NA; j_gene: TRBJ1-4; CDR3nt: TGTGCCAGCAGGGGGACAGGGGTCTTCGAAAAACTGTTTTTT; CDR3aa: CASRGTGVFEKLFF
d_gene: NA; v_gene: TRBV5-1; abundance: many; j_gene: TRBJ2-7; CDR3nt: TGCGCCAGCAGCTTGGACTCCGGGAACGAGCAGTACTTC; CDR3aa: CASSLDSGNEQYF
d_gene: NA; v_gene: TRBV4-3; abundance: NA; j_gene: TRBJ2-1; CDR3nt: TGCGCCAGCAGCCAAGAAACCGCGAGCTCCTACAATGAGCAGTTCTTC; CDR3aa: CASSQETASSYNEQFF
d_gene: TRBD1; v_gene: TRBV12-3/TRBV12-4; abundance: many; j_gene: TRBJ2-7; CDR3nt: TGTGCCAGCAGTGGGGGGACAGGGACCGTTTACGAGCAGTACTTC; CDR3aa: CASSGGTGTVYEQYF
d_gene: TRBD2; v_gene: TRBV13; abundance: NA; j_gene: TRBJ2-2; CDR3nt: TGTGCCAGCAGCTTTGTAGCGGGAAATTACACCGGGGAGCTGTTTTTT; CDR3aa: CASSFVAGNYTGELFF
d_gene: NA; v_gene: TRBV7-8; abundance: many; j_gene: TRBJ2-3; CDR3nt: TGTGCCAGCAGCTTAGGCTACAGAGGTGGCACAGATACGCAGTATTTT; CDR3aa: CASSLGYRGGTDTQYF
d_gene: NA; v_gene: TRBV30; abundance: NA; j_gene: TRBJ2-3; CDR3nt: TGTGCCTGGAGTGTACCTCTAGACAGGCCAAGCACAGATACGCAGTATTTT; CDR3aa: CAWSVPLDRPSTDTQYF
d_gene: NA; v_gene: TRBV6-4; abundance: few; j_gene: TRBJ2-2; CDR3nt: TGTGCCAGCAGTGAGTCAGTCCTGGGGACCGGGGAGCTGTTTTTT; CDR3aa: CASSESVLGTGELFF
d_gene: NA; v_gene: TRBV20-1; abundance: few; j_gene: TRBJ2-1; CDR3nt: TGCAGTGCTAGAGACCCTTACAATGAGCAGTTCTTC; CDR3aa: CSARDPYNEQFF
d_gene: NA; v_gene: TRBV9; abundance: NA; j_gene: TRBJ2-2; CDR3nt: TGTGCCAGCAGCGTAGCGGGGAGCGCTAACCCCGGGGAGCTGTTTTTT; CDR3aa: CASSVAGSANPGELFF
d_gene: NA; v_gene: TRBV7-9; abundance: NA; j_gene: TRBJ2-7; CDR3nt: TGTGCCAGCACCGGGGCAGTCTACGAGCAGTACTTC; CDR3aa: CASTGAVYEQYF
d_gene: NA; v_gene: TRBV7-2; abundance: NA; j_gene: TRBJ1-1; CDR3nt: TGTGCCAGCACCCCTGGTGGACGGATGAACACTGAAGCTTTCTTT; CDR3aa: CASTPGGRMNTEAFF
d_gene: TRBD1; v_gene: TRBV9; abundance: few; j_gene: TRBJ2-3; CDR3nt: TGTGCCAGCAGCGTAGACAGGGGGCAGGATACGCAGTATTTT; CDR3aa: CASSVDRGQDTQYF
d_gene: NA; v_gene: TRBV20-1; abundance: few; j_gene: TRBJ2-3; CDR3nt: TGCAGTGCTAGAAGTGGAGGGGGCGCCGATACGCAGTATTTT; CDR3aa: CSARSGGGADTQYF
d_gene: NA; v_gene: TRBV10-3; abundance: few; j_gene: TRBJ2-1; CDR3nt: TGTGCCATCACTAACACTCTAGCTGCTGAGCAGTTCTTC; CDR3aa: CAITNTLAAEQFF
d_gene: NA; v_gene: TRBV4-1; abundance: NA; j_gene: TRBJ1-4; CDR3nt: TGCGCCAGCAGCCAAGATTTGGGACCCCCTCGAAAACTGTTTTTT; CDR3aa: CASSQDLGPPRKLFF
d_gene: TRBD1; v_gene: TRBV28; abundance: NA; j_gene: TRBJ1-2; CDR3nt: TGTGCCAGCAGGGGGACAGAACCCTATGGCTACACCTTC; CDR3aa: CASRGTEPYGYTF
d_gene: NA; v_gene: TRBV19; abundance: few; j_gene: TRBJ2-5; CDR3nt: TGTGCCAGCAGGGATTTAACCGCGTACCAAGAGACCCAGTACTTC; CDR3aa: CASRDLTAYQETQYF
d_gene: TRBD1; v_gene: TRBV4-3; abundance: few; j_gene: TRBJ1-1; CDR3nt: TGCGCCAGCAGCCAAGAATTTGCAGGGGGGCTGATGAACACTGAAGCTTTCTTT; CDR3aa: CASSQEFAGGLMNTEAFF
d_gene: TRBD2; v_gene: TRBV28; abundance: NA; j_gene: TRBJ2-1; CDR3nt: TGTGCCAGCAGTGCCCCCGGAAGCGGGAATAATGAGCAGTTCTTC; CDR3aa: CASSAPGSGNNEQFF
d_gene: TRBD1; v_gene: TRBV15; abundance: many; j_gene: TRBJ1-3; CDR3nt: TGTGCCACCAGCGAAACAGGGGCCTCTGGAAACACCATATATTTT; CDR3aa: CATSETGASGNTIYF
d_gene: NA; v_gene: TRBV3-1; abundance: NA; j_gene: TRBJ2-4; CDR3nt: TGTGCCAGCAGCCAAGGTCAAAACATTCAGTACTTC; CDR3aa: CASSQGQNIQYF
d_gene: NA; v_gene: TRBV5-4; abundance: few; j_gene: TRBJ2-3; CDR3nt: TGTGCCAGCAGCTTGGGGCTAGGTATAGATACGCAGTATTTT; CDR3aa: CASSLGLGIDTQYF
d_gene: NA; v_gene: TRBV7-2; abundance: once; j_gene: TRBJ1-5; CDR3nt: TGTGCCAGCAGCCCCCCTTATAGCAATCAGCCCCAGCATTTT; CDR3aa: CASSPPYSNQPQHF
d_gene: NA; v_gene: TRBV4-3; abundance: few; j_gene: TRBJ2-3; CDR3nt: TGCGCCAGCAGCCAAGATACTTTCACAGATACGCAGTATTTT; CDR3aa: CASSQDTFTDTQYF
d_gene: NA; v_gene: TRBV29-1; abundance: many; j_gene: TRBJ2-7; CDR3nt: TGCAGCGTTGTGGAGGCAGGATACGAGCAGTACTTC; CDR3aa: CSVVEAGYEQYF
d_gene: NA; v_gene: TRBV3-1; abundance: NA; j_gene: TRBJ2-2; CDR3nt: TGTGCCAGCAGCCAAGGTCCTGCGGGCAACACCGGGGAGCTGTTTTTT; CDR3aa: CASSQGPAGNTGELFF
d_gene: NA; v_gene: TRBV7-2; abundance: few; j_gene: TRBJ1-5; CDR3nt: TGTGCCAGCAGCTCCGGGGCGGCCTTTGGGAGCAATCAGCCCCAGCATTTT; CDR3aa: CASSSGAAFGSNQPQHF
d_gene: TRBD2; v_gene: TRBV24-1; abundance: few; j_gene: TRBJ2-3; CDR3nt: TGTGCCACCAGTGATTTCTCTAGCGGAATAGTAGATACGCAGTATTTT; CDR3aa: CATSDFSSGIVDTQYF
d_gene: NA; v_gene: TRBV7-9; abundance: many; j_gene: TRBJ2-2; CDR3nt: TGTGCCAGCAGCTTAGGGGGGTCCTGGGAGCTGTTTTTT; CDR3aa: CASSLGGSWELFF
d_gene: NA; v_gene: TRBV5-1; abundance: NA; j_gene: TRBJ1-1; CDR3nt: TGCGCCAGCAGCTTGACAGGTGAAGCTTTCTTT; CDR3aa: CASSLTGEAFF
d_gene: TRBD1; v_gene: TRBV12-3/TRBV12-4; abundance: NA; j_gene: TRBJ2-3; CDR3nt: TGTGCCAGCAGCCTAGTGGACAGGGCTCAGGATACGCAGTATTTT; CDR3aa: CASSLVDRAQDTQYF
d_gene: NA; v_gene: TRBV6-5; abundance: many; j_gene: TRBJ2-7; CDR3nt: TGTGCCAGCAGTGCACAGGGTTACGAGCAGTACTTC; CDR3aa: CASSAQGYEQYF
d_gene: TRBD1; v_gene: TRBV4-1; abundance: few; j_gene: TRBJ1-3; CDR3nt: TGCGCCAGCAGCCAAGTTTGGGGGACAGGGAATTCTGGAAACACCATATATTTT; CDR3aa: CASSQVWGTGNSGNTIYF
d_gene: TRBD2; v_gene: TRBV2; abundance: NA; j_gene: TRBJ2-5; CDR3nt: TGTGCCAGCAGTGTTCCTAGCGGACGACAAGAGACCCAGTACTTC; CDR3aa: CASSVPSGRQETQYF
d_gene: TRBD2; v_gene: TRBV7-7; abundance: few; j_gene: TRBJ2-3; CDR3nt: TGTGCCAGCAGCTTTTCTAGCGGACCCACAGATACGCAGTATTTT; CDR3aa: CASSFSSGPTDTQYF
d_gene: NA; v_gene: TRBV7-2; abundance: NA; j_gene: TRBJ2-3; CDR3nt: TGTGCCAGCAGCTCCACCCCGGTCGGGGGAGCTACGCAGTATTTT; CDR3aa: CASSSTPVGGATQYF
d_gene: TRBD2; v_gene: TRBV29-1; abundance: NA; j_gene: TRBJ2-7; CDR3nt: TGCAGCGTTGGTCCTAGCGGGAGTTCCGAGCAGTACTTC; CDR3aa: CSVGPSGSSEQYF
d_gene: NA; v_gene: TRBV29-1; abundance: few; j_gene: TRBJ1-6; CDR3nt: TGCAGCGTTGGATATGACAGCGATTCACCCCTCCACTTT; CDR3aa: CSVGYDSDSPLHF
d_gene: NA; v_gene: TRBV12-3/TRBV12-4; abundance: NA; j_gene: TRBJ2-1; CDR3nt: TGTGCCAGCAGTTATGCCAATGAGCAGTTCTTC; CDR3aa: CASSYANEQFF
d_gene: NA; v_gene: TRBV6-2/TRBV6-3; abundance: NA; j_gene: TRBJ1-5; CDR3nt: TGTGCCAGCAGTTCGCGGATCAATCAGCCCCAGCATTTT; CDR3aa: CASSSRINQPQHF
d_gene: NA; v_gene: TRBV9; abundance: NA; j_gene: TRBJ2-2; CDR3nt: TGTGCCAGCAGCGTAATTAGCGTAGGGAACACCGGGGAGCTGTTTTTT; CDR3aa: CASSVISVGNTGELFF
d_gene: TRBD2; v_gene: TRBV13; abundance: few; j_gene: TRBJ2-1; CDR3nt: TGTGCCAGCAGCGCGAATACAGCGGGAGGGCTTGAGCAGTTCTTC; CDR3aa: CASSANTAGGLEQFF